This TCR beta chain was identified in a study of T cell repertoires in cytomegalovirus infection. Background on the study: CMV infection together with matching HLA type was indicated by public TCR beta signatures. Notes on the study in general: There were HLA-C-restricted CMV-specific TCR beta clonotypes dominating the ex vivo response.

This clonotype has just a few counts. No antigen is known for it. One entry per CDR3 protein, called by TCRdb with MiXCR from the reads. The data hold more than 85,000 distinct CDR3 sequences, with 20% to 30% observed a single time. This CDR3 is 15 amino acids long. The V gene's germline CDR1 is DFQATT and CDR2 SNEGSKA (reference sequence). The V end lost 0 bases, the J end lost 1 base, and 12 bases lay between the germline ends. The chain joins TRBV20-1 to TRBJ1-1; tentatively, D is TRBD1 (5 bases). The TCR comes from a human donor in good health (CMV status not recorded). Some clones in this sample may be carry-over from other donors' samples. The sample was CD8+ T cells from PBMCs. The CDR3 loop is CSAREVGTQNTEAFF. The CDR3 DNA reads as TGCAGTGCTAGAGAAGTGGGGACGCAGAACACTGAAGCTTTCTTT.